Listed here are 12 T cell receptor beta chains from one sample, sequenced in a study of PD-1 and CTLA-4 blockade in melanoma. This table comes from immunoSEQ multiplex PCR, and its TCRdb copy is limited to in-frame clones, with some not included. The sample has 34,000 or so clones; approximately 90% are singletons. Source: CD8+ T cells from peripheral blood, taken from a patient given anti-PD-1 treatment. The receptor set was obtained from a human donor with melanoma.

This clone is large in the sample. The chain links TRBV7-9 to TRBJ2-1, with 7 positions matching TRBD2. CDR3 size: 14 residues. With 3 bases clipped from V and 5 bases from J, the junction kept 4 bases outside the gene matches. Germline V gives CDR1 SEHNR, CDR2 FQNEAQ (reference sequence). The CDR3 reads CASSLSGLDNEQFF. For the CDR3, the DNA is TGTGCCAGCAGCTTGTCAGGACTAGACAATGAGCAGTTCTTC.

This chain uses TRBV7-9 with TRBJ1-2; D is undetermined. Trimming removed 1 base at V and 2 bases at J, with 14 bases between. This CDR3 spans 16 amino acids. CDR1 and CDR2 from the germline V gene are SEHNR and FQNEAQ (reference sequence). For the CDR3, the DNA is TGTGCCAGCAGCTTAGAAGGCGGGGTTTCGAACTATGGCTACACCTTC. It translates to CASSLEGGVSNYGYTF.

The chain has TRBV30 and TRBJ2-2; D ambiguous. CDR1 is GTSNPN and CDR2 is SVGIG in the germline V gene (reference sequence). The CDR3 is 11 residues long. The germline V and J ends were trimmed by 3 bases and 3 bases, with 2 bases remaining between them. The CDR3 spells CAWSDTGELFF. The CDR3 bases are TGTGCCTGGAGCGACACCGGGGAGCTGTTTTTT.

The V gene is TRBV15, the J gene TRBJ2-2; D is unresolved. Trimming left V 0 bases short and J 2 bases short, with 7 bases between. Germline V gene lookup returns CDR1 LNHNV and CDR2 YYDKDF (reference sequence). This CDR3 is 15 amino acids long. CDR3 residues: CATSRDRSNTGELFF. Written as DNA, the CDR3 is TGTGCCACCAGCAGAGATCGCAGTAACACCGGGGAGCTGTTTTTT. Drawing the rest from reference TRBV15 and TRBJ2-2, the complete variable domain is DAMVIQNPRYQVTQFGKPVTLSCSQTLNHNVMYWYQQKSSQAPKLLFHYYDKDFNNEADTPDNFQSRRPNTSFCFLDIRSPGLGDTAMYLCATSRDRSNTGELFFGEGSRLTVL.

This rearrangement joins TRBV29-1 to TRBJ1-1; TRBD1 agrees at 11 bases. Trimming cost V 4 bases and J 1 base; bases outside gene matches: 8. The CDR3 has 16 amino acids. Germline CDR1 is SQVTM and CDR2 is ANQGSEA. CDR3 sequence reads: CSVAGQGGGANTEAFF. The DNA of the CDR3 is TGCAGCGTTGCGGGACAGGGGGGAGGGGCGAACACTGAAGCTTTCTTT.

The rearrangement links TRBV7-8 to TRBJ1-1; TRBD1 might be the D (5 bases). CDR1 and CDR2 (germline): SGHVS, FQNEAQ. V dropped 8 bases and J dropped 0 bases, with 19 bases sitting between them. This CDR3 is built from 16 residues. The CDR3 sequence: CASREATGRVNTEAFF. CDR3 coding DNA: TGTGCCAGCCGAGAAGCAACGGGGCGTGTGAACACTGAAGCTTTCTTT.

The rearrangement links TRBV4-1 to TRBJ2-7; maybe TRBD2 (5 bases). There are 14 residues in the CDR3. Germline CDR1 MGHRA, CDR2 YSYEKL. V lost 1 base, J lost 3 bases, and 10 bases lay in between. CDR3 in DNA: TGCGCCAGCAGCCAAGCACGGGGAATCTACGAGCAGTACTTC. Its protein is CASSQARGIYEQYF.

CDR3 bases: TGCGCCAGCAGCCAAGATAGGGGCTATGGCTACACCTTC. Its protein is CASSQDRGYGYTF. This chain uses TRBV4-1 with TRBJ1-2; D is perhaps TRBD1 (5 bases). Per the germline V gene, CDR1 is MGHRA and CDR2 is YSYEKL. CDR3 length: 13 amino acids. V gave up 0 bases and J gave up 4 bases, with 6 bases separating them.

The gene calls are TRBV29-1 and TRBJ2-7; 11 positions match TRBD2. The germline CDR1 and CDR2 sequences are SQVTM and ANQGSEA. The CDR3 totals 16 residues. Germline trimming cut 1 base from V and 4 bases from J; bases unmatched to any gene: 9. The CDR3 DNA reads TGCAGCGTTGAAGGTCTTAGCGGGGGGGCCGAATACGAGCAGTACTTC. Protein: CSVEGLSGGAEYEQYF.

The genes are TRBV27 and TRBJ2-5; the D gene could be TRBD1 or TRBD2 (5 bases each). Germline assignment: CDR1 MNHEY and CDR2 SMNVEV (reference sequence). V was shortened by 4 bases and J by 5 bases, with 17 bases between the two germline ends. CDR3 length: 15 amino acids. CDR3 DNA: TGTGCCAGCAGTTCCACTGGGACCTACGGGGAGACCCAGTACTTC. This translates into CASSSTGTYGETQYF.

The chain links TRBV7-9 to TRBJ2-5; D is tentatively TRBD1 or TRBD2 (5 bases each). Germline CDR1 is SEHNR and CDR2 is FQNEAQ (reference sequence). This CDR3 is built from 14 residues. V was cut by 1 base and J by 1 base, with 7 bases left in between. The CDR3 is CASSLEGTQETQYF. DNA of the CDR3: TGTGCCAGCAGCTTAGAGGGGACCCAAGAGACCCAGTACTTC.

The genes are TRBV24-1 and TRBJ2-3, with a possible D match to TRBD1 (6 bases). The CDR3 sequence is 16 residues long. The V end lost 2 bases, the J end lost 6 bases, and 17 bases lay between the germline ends. Looked up from germline, CDR1 is KGHDR and CDR2 is SFDVKD. CDR3 protein: CATSDSWTEYSDTQYF. The CDR3, as DNA: TGTGCCACCAGTGATTCCTGGACAGAATACTCTGATACGCAGTATTTT.